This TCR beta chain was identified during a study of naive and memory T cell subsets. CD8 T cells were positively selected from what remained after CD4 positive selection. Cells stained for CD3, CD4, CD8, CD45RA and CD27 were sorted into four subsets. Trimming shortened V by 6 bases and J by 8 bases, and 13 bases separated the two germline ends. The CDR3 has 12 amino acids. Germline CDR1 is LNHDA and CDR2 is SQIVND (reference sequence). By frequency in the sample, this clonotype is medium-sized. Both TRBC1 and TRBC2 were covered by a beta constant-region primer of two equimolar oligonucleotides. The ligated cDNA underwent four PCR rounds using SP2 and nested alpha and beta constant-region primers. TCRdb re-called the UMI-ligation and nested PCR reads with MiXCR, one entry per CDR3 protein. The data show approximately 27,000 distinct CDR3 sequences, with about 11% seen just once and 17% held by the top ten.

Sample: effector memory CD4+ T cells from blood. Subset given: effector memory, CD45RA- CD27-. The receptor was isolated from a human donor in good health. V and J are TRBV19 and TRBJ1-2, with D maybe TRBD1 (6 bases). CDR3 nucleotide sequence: TGTGCCAGTAGGGCAGGGGATAGGGGCTACACCTTC. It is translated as CASRAGDRGYTF.